Following are 10 T cell receptor beta chains from one sample sequenced in a study of cytomegalovirus exposure and HLA in healthy donors (dated by TCRdb to the late 2010s). The library was prepared using the immunoSEQ multiplex PCR assay. For the multiplex PCR, a mixture combining 60 forward primers for TCR Vbeta segments and 13 reverse primers for TCR Jbeta segments was used. The clones in this table, taken by TCRdb from immuneACCESS, are in-frame only. Not every clone is retained; where verified, under half of the shortfall comes from an unresolved V gene, and the cause of the rest is unknown. Across this sample there are about 43,000 clones, with about 60% seen only once. About 12% of the sample is held by the ten biggest clonotypes. Sequencing was performed on PBMCs. The receptors were sampled from a man aged 55 to 70 in good health and CMV-seropositive.

The chain couples TRBV19 to TRBJ1-1, with 8 bases aligning to TRBD1. Germline CDR1 and CDR2: LNHDA and SQIVND (reference sequence). The CDR3 loop spans 14 amino acids. The V and J ends lost 5 bases and 5 bases, in that order; junction bases with no gene match: 7. The CDR3 nucleotides are TGTGCCAGTAGTTCACAGGGGGGGTGGACTGAAGCTTTCTTT. This translates into CASSSQGGWTEAFF. Variable domain in full (rest from reference TRBV19 and TRBJ1-1): DGGITQSPKYLFRKEGQNVTLSCEQNLNHDAMYWYRQDPGQGLRLIYYSQIVNDFQKGDIAEGYSVSREKKESFPLTVTSAQKNPTAFYLCASSSQGGWTEAFFGQGTRLTVV.

This sequence joins TRBV9 and TRBJ2-1, with a weak D call TRBD1 (5 bases). Trimming took 0 bases from V and 3 from J, leaving 13 bases between them. This CDR3 has 16 amino acids. The germline V gene has CDR1 SGDLS and CDR2 YYNGEE. CDR3 nucleotide sequence: TGTGCCAGCAGCGTAGAGGGGAATACCCTCTACAATGAGCAGTTCTTC. It codes for CASSVEGNTLYNEQFF.

The chain uses TRBV28 and TRBJ1-1; D is unresolved. Trimming pared 1 base from V and 11 bases from J, leaving 11 bases between. This CDR3 is built from 12 residues. CDR1 is MDHEN and CDR2 is SYDVKM in the germline V gene. CDR3 coding DNA: TGTGCCAGCAGTTTATTTTCTGCCGGGGCTTTCTTT. Translated: CASSLFSAGAFF.

A few counts support this clone. The gene calls are TRBV9 and TRBJ1-4; TRBD1 matches at 7 bases. The CDR3 has 16 amino acids. Looked up from germline, CDR1 is SGDLS and CDR2 is YYNGEE. Germline trimming cut 4 bases from V and 7 bases from J; bases unmatched to any gene: 13. The CDR3 coding sequence is TGTGCCAGCAGCCCGCAAGCTCAGGGGGTTGGTGAAAAACTGTTTTTT. Protein sequence: CASSPQAQGVGEKLFF.

The J gene is TRBJ2-1, the V gene TRBV5-4; 8 positions agree with TRBD2. The CDR3 sequence is 15 residues long. Germline CDR1 SGHNT, CDR2 YYREEE (reference sequence). V trimming: 4 bases; J trimming: 8 bases; junction bases outside the gene matches: 11. Written as DNA, the CDR3 is TGTGCCAGCAGCCAACGGGAGGGCCTTCCCCATGAGCAGTTCTTC. Its protein product is CASSQREGLPHEQFF. The full variable domain, completed using reference TRBV5-4 and TRBJ2-1, is ETGVTQSPTHLIKTRGQQVTLRCSSQSGHNTVSWYQQALGQGPQFIFQYYREEENGRGNFPPRFSGLQFPNYSSELNVNALELDDSALYLCASSQREGLPHEQFFGPGTRLTVL.

This clone was seen a few times. The rearrangement joins TRBV6-1 to TRBJ1-2, with D possibly being TRBD1 (5 bases). Germline V gives CDR1 MNHNS, CDR2 SASEGT. The CDR3 sequence is 13 residues long. The ends were cut back, 7 bases at V and 8 bases at J, with 17 bases in the middle. CDR3 DNA sequence: TGTGCCAGCATCCTTACAGGAAACAACGGCTACACCTTC. Protein sequence: CASILTGNNGYTF.

This clone was found a few times. This sequence joins TRBV29-1 and TRBJ2-4, with D possibly being TRBD2 (5 bases). V lost 1 base to trimming and J lost 1 base, with 14 bases between them. The CDR3 extends over 16 amino acids. Germline V gene data show CDR1 as SQVTM and CDR2 as ANQGSEA. The CDR3 loop is CSVEVWTAGAKNIQYF. The CDR3 DNA reads as TGCAGCGTTGAAGTCTGGACTGCCGGGGCCAAAAACATTCAGTACTTC.

This chain connects TRBV7-8 to TRBJ2-1; 12 bases are a match to TRBD2. The junction had 6 bases not matched to a gene; V was cut back by 4 bases and J by 5 bases. CDR1 is SGHVS, CDR2 FQNEAQ, per germline. This CDR3 comprises 16 residues. For the CDR3, the DNA is TGTGCCAGCAGCTCCGGGACTAGCGGGTTCGACAATGAGCAGTTCTTC. Translated, it gives CASSSGTSGFDNEQFF.

This sequence joins TRBV18 and TRBJ2-7; a possible D gene is TRBD2 (6 bases). The CDR3 runs to 12 residues. CDR1 is KGHSH, CDR2 LQKENI, per germline. The ends were cut back, 5 bases at V and 4 bases at J, with 9 bases in the middle. CDR3 protein: CASSKEGYEQYF. CDR3 nucleotide sequence: TGTGCCAGCTCAAAGGAGGGGTACGAGCAGTACTTC. Filled out from reference TRBV18 and TRBJ2-7, the complete variable domain reads NAGVMQNPRHLVRRRGQEARLRCSPMKGHSHVYWYRQLPEEGLKFMVYLQKENIIDESGMPKERFSAEFPKEGPSILRIQQVVRGDSAAYFCASSKEGYEQYFGPGTRLTVT.

The J gene is TRBJ1-1, the V gene TRBV15; D uncertain. Trimming took off 2 bases at V and 11 bases at J, with 12 bases between the two ends. From germline, CDR1 is LNHNV and CDR2 YYDKDF (reference sequence). The CDR3 length is 12 residues. The CDR3 is CATSRIKTEAFF. The CDR3 DNA reads TGTGCCACCAGCAGAATAAAGACGGAGGCTTTCTTT. The full variable domain, rest sourced from reference TRBV15 and TRBJ1-1, is DAMVIQNPRYQVTQFGKPVTLSCSQTLNHNVMYWYQQKSSQAPKLLFHYYDKDFNNEADTPDNFQSRRPNTSFCFLDIRSPGLGDTAMYLCATSRIKTEAFFGQGTRLTVV.